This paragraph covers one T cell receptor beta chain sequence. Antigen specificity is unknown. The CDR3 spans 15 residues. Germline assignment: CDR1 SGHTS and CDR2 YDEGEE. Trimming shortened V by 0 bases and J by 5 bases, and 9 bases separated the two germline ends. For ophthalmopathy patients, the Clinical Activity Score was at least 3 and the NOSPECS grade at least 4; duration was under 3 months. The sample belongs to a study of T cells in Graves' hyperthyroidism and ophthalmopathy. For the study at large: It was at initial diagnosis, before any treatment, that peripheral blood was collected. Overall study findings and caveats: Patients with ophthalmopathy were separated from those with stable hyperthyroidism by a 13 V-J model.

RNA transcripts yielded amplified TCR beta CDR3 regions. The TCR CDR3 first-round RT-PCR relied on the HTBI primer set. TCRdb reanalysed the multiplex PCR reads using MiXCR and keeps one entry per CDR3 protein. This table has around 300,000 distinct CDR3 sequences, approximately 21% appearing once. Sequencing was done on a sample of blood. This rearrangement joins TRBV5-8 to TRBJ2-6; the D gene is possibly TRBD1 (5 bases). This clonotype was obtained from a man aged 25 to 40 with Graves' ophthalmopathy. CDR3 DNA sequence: TGTGCCAGCAGCTTGGACAGGAGCTGGGCCAACGTCCTGACTTTC. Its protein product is CASSLDRSWANVLTF.